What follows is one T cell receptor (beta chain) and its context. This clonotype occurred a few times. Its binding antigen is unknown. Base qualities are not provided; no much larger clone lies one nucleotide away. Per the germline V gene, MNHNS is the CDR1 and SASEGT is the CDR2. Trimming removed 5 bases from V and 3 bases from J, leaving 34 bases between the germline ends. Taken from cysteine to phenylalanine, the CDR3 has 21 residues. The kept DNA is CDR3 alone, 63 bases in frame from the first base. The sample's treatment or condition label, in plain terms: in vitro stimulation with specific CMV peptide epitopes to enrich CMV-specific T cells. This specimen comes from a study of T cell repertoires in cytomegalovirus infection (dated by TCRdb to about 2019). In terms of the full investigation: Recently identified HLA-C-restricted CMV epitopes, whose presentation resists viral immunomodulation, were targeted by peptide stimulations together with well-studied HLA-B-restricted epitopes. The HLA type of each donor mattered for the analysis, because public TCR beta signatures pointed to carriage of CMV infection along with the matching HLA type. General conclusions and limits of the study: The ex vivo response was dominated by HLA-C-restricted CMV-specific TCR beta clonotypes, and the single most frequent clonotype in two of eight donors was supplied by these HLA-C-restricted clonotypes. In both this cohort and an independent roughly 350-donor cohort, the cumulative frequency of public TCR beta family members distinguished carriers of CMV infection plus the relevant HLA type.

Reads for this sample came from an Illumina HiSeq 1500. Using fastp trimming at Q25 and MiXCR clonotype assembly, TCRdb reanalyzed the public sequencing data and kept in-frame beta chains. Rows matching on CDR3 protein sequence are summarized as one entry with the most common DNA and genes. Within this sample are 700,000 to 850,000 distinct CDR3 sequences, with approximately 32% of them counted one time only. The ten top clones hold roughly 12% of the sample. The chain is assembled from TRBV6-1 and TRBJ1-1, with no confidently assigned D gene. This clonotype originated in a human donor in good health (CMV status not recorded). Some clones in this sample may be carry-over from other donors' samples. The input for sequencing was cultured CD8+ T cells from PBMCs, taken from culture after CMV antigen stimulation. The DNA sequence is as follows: TGTGCCAGCAGTCTGCCAAGCTATTCGAAGGGCGGGGTCCCACTGGACACTGAAGCTTTCTTT. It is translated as CASSLPSYSKGGVPLDTEAFF.